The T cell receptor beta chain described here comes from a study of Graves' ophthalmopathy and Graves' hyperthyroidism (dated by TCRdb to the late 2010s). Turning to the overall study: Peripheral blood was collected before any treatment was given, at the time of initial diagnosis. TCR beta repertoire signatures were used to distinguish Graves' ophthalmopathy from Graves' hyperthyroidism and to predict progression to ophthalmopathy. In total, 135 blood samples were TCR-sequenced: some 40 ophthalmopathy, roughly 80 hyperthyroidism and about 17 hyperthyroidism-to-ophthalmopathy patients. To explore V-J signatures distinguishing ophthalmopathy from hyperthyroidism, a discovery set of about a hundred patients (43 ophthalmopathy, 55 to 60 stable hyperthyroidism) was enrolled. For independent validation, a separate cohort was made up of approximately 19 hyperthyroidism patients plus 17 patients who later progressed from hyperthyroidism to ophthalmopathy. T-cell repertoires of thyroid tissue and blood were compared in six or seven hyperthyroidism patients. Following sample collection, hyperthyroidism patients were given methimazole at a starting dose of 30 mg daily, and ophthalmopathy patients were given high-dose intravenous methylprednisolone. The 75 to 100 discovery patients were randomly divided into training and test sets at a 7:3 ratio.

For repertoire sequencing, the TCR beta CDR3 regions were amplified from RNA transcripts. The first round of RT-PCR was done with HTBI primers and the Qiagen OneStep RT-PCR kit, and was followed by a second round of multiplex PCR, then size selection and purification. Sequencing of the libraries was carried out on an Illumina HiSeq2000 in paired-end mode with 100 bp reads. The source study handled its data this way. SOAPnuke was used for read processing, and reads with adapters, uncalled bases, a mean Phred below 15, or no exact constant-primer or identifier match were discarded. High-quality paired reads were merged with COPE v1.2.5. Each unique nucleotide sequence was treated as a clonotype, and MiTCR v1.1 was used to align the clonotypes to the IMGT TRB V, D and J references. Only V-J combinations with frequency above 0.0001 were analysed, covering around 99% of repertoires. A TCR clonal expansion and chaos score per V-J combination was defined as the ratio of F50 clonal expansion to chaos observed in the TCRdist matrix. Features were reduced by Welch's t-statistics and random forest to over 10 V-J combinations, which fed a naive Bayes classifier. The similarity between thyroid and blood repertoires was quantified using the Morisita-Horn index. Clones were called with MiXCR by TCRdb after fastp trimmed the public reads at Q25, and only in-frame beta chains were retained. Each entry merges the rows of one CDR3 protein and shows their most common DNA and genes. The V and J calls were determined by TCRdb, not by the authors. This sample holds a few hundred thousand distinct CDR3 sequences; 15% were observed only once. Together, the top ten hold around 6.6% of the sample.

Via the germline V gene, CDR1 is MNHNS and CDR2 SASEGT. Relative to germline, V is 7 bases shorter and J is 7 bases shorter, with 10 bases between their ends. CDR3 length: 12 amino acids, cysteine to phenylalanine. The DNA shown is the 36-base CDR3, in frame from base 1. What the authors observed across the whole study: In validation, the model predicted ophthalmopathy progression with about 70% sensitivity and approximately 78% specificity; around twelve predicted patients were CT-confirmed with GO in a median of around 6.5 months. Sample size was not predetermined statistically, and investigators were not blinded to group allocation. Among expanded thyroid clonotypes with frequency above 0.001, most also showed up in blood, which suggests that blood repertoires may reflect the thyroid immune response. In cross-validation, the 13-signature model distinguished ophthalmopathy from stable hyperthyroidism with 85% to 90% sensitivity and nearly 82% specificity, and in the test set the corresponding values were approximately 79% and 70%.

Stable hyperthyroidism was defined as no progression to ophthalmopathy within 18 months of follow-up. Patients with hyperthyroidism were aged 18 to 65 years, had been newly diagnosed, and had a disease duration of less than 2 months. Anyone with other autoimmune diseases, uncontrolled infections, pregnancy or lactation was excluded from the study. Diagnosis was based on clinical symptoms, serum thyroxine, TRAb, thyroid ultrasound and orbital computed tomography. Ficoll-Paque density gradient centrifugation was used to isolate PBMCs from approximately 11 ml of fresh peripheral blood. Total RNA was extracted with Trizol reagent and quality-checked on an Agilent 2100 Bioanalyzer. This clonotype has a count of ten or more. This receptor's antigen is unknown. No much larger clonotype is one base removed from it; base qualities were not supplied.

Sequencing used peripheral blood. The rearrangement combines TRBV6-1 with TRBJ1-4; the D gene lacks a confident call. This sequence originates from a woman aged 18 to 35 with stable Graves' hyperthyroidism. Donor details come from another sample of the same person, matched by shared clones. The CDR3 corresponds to CASMKQTEKLFF. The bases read TGTGCCAGCATGAAACAGACTGAAAAACTGTTTTTT.